Following are 29 T cell receptor beta chains from one sample sequenced in a study of CD8 T cells in ankylosing spondylitis. From the 5' RACE reads, TCRdb called clonotypes with MiXCR, one entry per CDR3 protein. Of 85,000 to 100,000 distinct CDR3 sequences listed, around 10% are singletons. The material sequenced was blood, either unsorted or a sorted T cell fraction (not recorded which). These TCRs come from a male donor with ankylosing spondylitis or in good health (not recorded which).

This clonotype was seen a handful of times. The chain uses TRBV29-1 and TRBJ2-1; the match to TRBD2 covers 8 bases. Germline CDR1 is SQVTM and CDR2 is ANQGSEA. After removal of 1 base from V and 0 bases from J, the junction contained 20 bases not matched to a gene. This CDR3 is built from 21 residues. CDR3 amino acids: CSVEGGGSGGLLRGSYNEQFF. The CDR3 region has the DNA TGCAGCGTTGAAGGTGGGGGGTCGGGGGGGCTTCTCCGGGGCTCCTACAATGAGCAGTTCTTC.

This clonotype was seen at least ten times. The chain links TRBV12-3 or TRBV12-4 to TRBJ1-5; possible D gene TRBD1, 6 bases. V was cut by 1 base and J by 5 bases, with 15 bases left in between. The CDR3 is 16 residues long. In DNA, the CDR3 is TGTGCCAGCAGTTTAGGGGGGGGCGCGGAGGATCAGCCCCAGCATTTT. It translates to CASSLGGGAEDQPQHF.

The V gene is TRBV7-9, the J gene TRBJ2-3, with a weak D call TRBD2 (7 bases). V was shortened by 4 bases and J by 5 bases, with 16 bases between the two germline ends. The CDR3 consists of 15 residues. Per germline, CDR1 SEHNR and CDR2 FQNEAQ (reference sequence). CDR3 nucleotides: TGTGCCAGCAGCTCAGTCGTGCGGGGGCGAGATACGCAGTATTTT. Encoded protein: CASSSVVRGRDTQYF.

This clonotype was found many times. The chain has TRBV21-1 and TRBJ2-1; the table's D call of TRBD1 was not tested on the DNA. TRBV21-1 is a pseudogene locus. The CDR3 contains 18 residues. In DNA form, the CDR3 reads TGTGCCAGCAGCAAAGATGGGACAGTCAGCTTTGGGTACAATGAGCAGTTCTTC. Translation: CASSKDGTVSFGYNEQFF.

This clonotype was observed a single time. One base away lies a much larger clone, so this may be a sequencing read error. This chain links TRBV3-1 with TRBJ2-1; 9 positions match TRBD2. The V gene's germline CDR1 is LGHDT and CDR2 YNNKEL (reference sequence). CDR3 size: 19 residues. The CDR3 sequence is CASTQTLAGASVLVNEQFF. The CDR3 DNA is TGTGCCAGCACCCAAACTTTAGCGGGGGCCTCGGTTCTGGTGAATGAGCAGTTCTTC.

This clonotype has a count of ten or more. V gene TRBV27 combines with J gene TRBJ2-7; D is perhaps TRBD1 (6 bases). The CDR3 length is 14 residues. CDR1 MNHEY and CDR2 SMNVEV come from the germline V gene (reference sequence). V was trimmed by 6 bases and J by 3 bases, leaving 15 bases between them. The CDR3 is CASSLRGTNYEQYF. CDR3 DNA: TGTGCCAGCAGCCTCAGGGGAACCAACTACGAGCAGTACTTC.

The chain has TRBV5-1 and TRBJ2-4, with 7 bases that match TRBD2. CDR3 length: 15 residues. V dropped 0 bases and J dropped 6; count of bases not matched to a gene: 6. Germline-derived CDR1 and CDR2 are SGHRS and YFSETQ. The CDR3 DNA sequence: TGCGCCAGCAGCTTGGCCGGCGCTAGCGGAAACATTCAGTACTTC. Residues: CASSLAGASGNIQYF.

This clonotype occurred a few times. This chain links TRBV7-6 with TRBJ2-5; D gene ambiguous. Germline V gene lookup returns CDR1 SGHVS and CDR2 FNYEAQ. V lost 3 bases and J lost 2, with 7 bases in between. The CDR3 contains 13 residues. The CDR3 DNA sequence: TGTGCCAGCAGCTTCCAGGAACAAGAGACCCAGTACTTC. Its protein product is CASSFQEQETQYF.

This clonotype was seen at least ten times. This chain connects TRBV28 to TRBJ1-2; 7 nucleotides match TRBD1. The CDR3 is made up of 17 amino acids. Germline loops: CDR1 MDHEN, CDR2 SYDVKM. Unmatched junction bases numbered 16, after V lost 5 bases and J lost 4 bases. In DNA form, the CDR3 reads TGTGCCAGCAGTGACACCTCAAGTCCGGGACAGATCTATGGCTACACCTTC. It translates to CASSDTSSPGQIYGYTF.

This clonotype was counted at least ten times. The rearrangement uses TRBV20-1 and TRBJ2-7; tentative D call: TRBD1 (7 bases). Germline V gives CDR1 DFQATT, CDR2 SNEGSKA (reference sequence). The CDR3 is made up of 17 amino acids. The ends were cut back, 4 bases at V and 0 bases at J, with 22 bases in the middle. The CDR3 DNA follows: TGCAGTGCTACCTACAGGGGACTCAGGTCCCCCTCCTACGAGCAGTACTTC. Protein product: CSATYRGLRSPSYEQYF.

This clonotype was found many times. This chain joins TRBV6-1 and TRBJ2-5; 9 nucleotides align to TRBD1. Looked up from germline, CDR1 is MNHNS and CDR2 is SASEGT. This CDR3 is 15 amino acids long. Unmatched junction bases numbered 5, after V lost 5 bases and J lost 1 base. The CDR3 sequence: CASSKPGQGQETQYF. The CDR3 nucleotides read TGTGCCAGCAGTAAGCCGGGACAGGGCCAAGAGACCCAGTACTTC.

This clonotype turned up a few times. This chain uses TRBV29-1 with TRBJ2-7; D gene uncertain. Trimming shortened V by 4 bases and J by 0 bases, and 7 bases separated the two germline ends. CDR1 SQVTM and CDR2 ANQGSEA come from the germline V gene. This CDR3 has 12 residues. CDR3 loop: CSVAGISYEQYF. In nucleotides, the CDR3 is TGCAGCGTTGCAGGCATCTCCTACGAGCAGTACTTC.

This clonotype showed up many times. The gene calls are TRBV6-5 and TRBJ1-1, with 7 bases lining up with TRBD1. V was clipped by 0 bases and J by 4 bases; unmatched bases: 5. Looked up from germline, CDR1 is MNHEY and CDR2 is SVGAGI. The CDR3 runs 15 residues. The CDR3 sequence: CASSYSGQGGTEAFF. The CDR3 region has the DNA TGTGCCAGCAGTTACTCCGGCCAGGGGGGCACTGAAGCTTTCTTT.

This clonotype was observed many times. The J gene is TRBJ1-2, the V gene TRBV5-1; D remains unclear. The CDR3 runs to 14 residues. Germline lookup yields CDR1 SGHRS and CDR2 YFSETQ. V lost 2 bases and J lost 4, with 12 bases in between. In DNA form, the CDR3 reads TGCGCCAGCAGCTTAGTGGCGCCAGGCTATGGCTACACCTTC. Its protein product is CASSLVAPGYGYTF.

This clonotype was recorded many times. This rearrangement joins TRBV4-2 to TRBJ2-2; D may be TRBD1 (6 bases). Deletions cut 0 bases from V and 6 bases from J, with 8 bases between. From germline, CDR1 is LGHNA and CDR2 YNFKEQ. The CDR3 is made up of 14 amino acids. The CDR3 DNA reads TGTGCCAGCAGCCAAGACAGGGGTGCCGGGGAGCTGTTTTTT. This translates into CASSQDRGAGELFF.

This clonotype was counted only a few times. CDR3 protein: CASSLDRYQPQHF. For the CDR3, the DNA is TGTGCCAGCAGCTTGGACCGATATCAGCCCCAGCATTTT. The chain links TRBV12-3 or TRBV12-4 to TRBJ1-5; no clear D gene. The CDR3 covers 13 residues. V lost 6 bases to trimming and J lost 5 bases, with 11 bases between them.

Many counts were recorded for this clonotype. CDR3 residues: CASSPRSRNGYTF. CDR3 coding DNA: TGTGCCAGCAGCCCAAGGAGTAGGAATGGCTACACCTTC. V is TRBV27 and J is TRBJ1-2; the D is unclear. There are 13 residues in the CDR3. V lost 6 bases to trimming and J lost 6 bases, with 14 bases between them. CDR1 MNHEY and CDR2 SMNVEV come from the germline V gene (reference sequence).

This clonotype was found a few times. The chain is built from TRBV11-2 and TRBJ2-3; D may be TRBD2 (7 bases). The germline gives CDR1 SGHAT, CDR2 FQNNGV. Trimming left V 0 bases short and J 5 bases short, with 12 bases between. The CDR3 totals 15 residues. The CDR3 DNA reads as TGTGCCAGCAGCTTAGATCAGGGGACTATAGATACGCAGTATTTT. Protein sequence: CASSLDQGTIDTQYF.

In this sample, this clonotype turned up a few times. The chain links TRBV20-1 to TRBJ2-5, with D perhaps TRBD1 (6 bases). Trimming pared 0 bases from V and 6 bases from J, leaving 14 bases between. The CDR3 spans 14 residues. The V gene's germline CDR1 is DFQATT and CDR2 SNEGSKA (reference sequence). In DNA, the CDR3 is TGCAGTGCTAGAGAAAAACAGGGTGTAAAGACCCAGTACTTC. This codes for CSAREKQGVKTQYF.

This clonotype was seen many times. A junction boundary mismatches the germline segment, possibly from a read error. V gene TRBV30 combines with J gene TRBJ2-1; maybe TRBD2 (6 bases). The germline V gene encodes CDR1 GTSNPN and CDR2 SVGIG (reference sequence). This CDR3 region has 12 residues. CDR3 nucleotides: TGTGCCTGGAGGCGGGACTCAAGGGGCGTGCTCTTC. Protein product: CAWRRDSRGVLF.

Ten or more counts support this clonotype. This chain links TRBV20-1 with TRBJ1-1; the D is unclear. Trimming cost V 6 bases and J 4 bases, with 18 bases left between them. The CDR3 runs 14 residues. The germline gives CDR1 DFQATT, CDR2 SNEGSKA (reference sequence). CDR3: CSALEWWWSTEAFF. CDR3 bases: TGCAGTGCCCTAGAATGGTGGTGGAGCACTGAAGCTTTCTTT.

This clonotype was counted ten times or more. This chain links TRBV7-8 with TRBJ2-7; D may be TRBD1 (6 bases). The CDR3 is 14 amino acids. Germline-derived CDR1 and CDR2 are SGHVS and FQNEAQ. V gave up 5 bases and J gave up 0 bases, with 11 bases separating them. This chain's CDR3 is CASSLTDSSYEQYF. The CDR3 bases are TGTGCCAGCAGCCTAACGGACAGCTCCTACGAGCAGTACTTC.

This clonotype was found many times. The chain employs TRBV12-3 or TRBV12-4 and TRBJ2-2; the match to TRBD2 covers 7 bases. The CDR3 has 17 residues. Trimming at V came to 5 bases and at J to 4 bases, leaving 13 bases not matched to a gene. The CDR3 DNA is TGTGCCAGCAGTGATAATAAAGCGGGGTCGGGCACCGGGGAGCTGTTTTTT. It specifies CASSDNKAGSGTGELFF.

A note on this clonotype: Possible read error: a much larger clone is one base away. The chain recombines TRBV9 with TRBJ2-1, with TRBD2 matching 8 bases. Germline assignment: CDR1 SGDLS and CDR2 YYNGEE. V lost 0 bases, J lost 12 bases, and 11 bases stayed unmatched. The CDR3 covers 15 residues. The CDR3 sequence is CASSVDGGASYGQFF. Written as DNA, the CDR3 is TGTGCCAGCAGCGTAGACGGGGGGGCTAGCTATGGGCAGTTCTTC.

The chain couples TRBV27 to TRBJ1-5; D possibly corresponds to TRBD1 (6 bases). Trimming took off 8 bases at V and 5 bases at J, with 19 bases between the two ends. The CDR3 runs to 15 residues. The germline V gene has CDR1 MNHEY and CDR2 SMNVEV (reference sequence). CDR3 sequence (DNA): TGTGCCAGCGGTCAGGGGCGACTGGAGGATCAGCCCCAGCATTTT. This sequence encodes CASGQGRLEDQPQHF.

This clonotype was seen ten or more times. The gene calls are TRBV5-1 and TRBJ2-2; 10 nucleotides align to TRBD2. Trimming removed 0 bases from V and 2 bases from J; junction bases left unmatched: 4. Germline assignment: CDR1 SGHRS and CDR2 YFSETQ. This CDR3 contains 17 residues. DNA of the CDR3: TGCGCCAGCAGCTTGGAACCTAGCGGGGGTAACACCGGGGAGCTGTTTTTT. It specifies CASSLEPSGGNTGELFF.

The chain employs TRBV24-1 and TRBJ1-1; TRBD1 aligns across 8 bases. Unmatched junction bases numbered 9, after V lost 4 bases and J lost 3 bases. CDR1 is KGHDR, CDR2 SFDVKD, per germline. CDR3 length: 16 residues. CDR3 amino acids: CATSDPQGGMDTEAFF. The CDR3 bases are TGTGCCACCAGTGACCCACAGGGGGGGATGGACACTGAAGCTTTCTTT.

This clonotype was recorded at least ten times. This chain links TRBV6-1 with TRBJ2-1; 8 nucleotides match TRBD2. Germline-derived CDR1 and CDR2 are MNHNS and SASEGT. The V and J ends lost 5 bases and 7 bases, in that order; junction bases with no gene match: 10. The CDR3 consists of 15 residues. The CDR3 nucleotides read TGTGCCAGCAGTCCATCAACTAGCGGCATAAATGAGCAGTTCTTC. Its translation: CASSPSTSGINEQFF.

This clonotype was counted ten times or more. The V and J genes are TRBV20-1 and TRBJ1-4; D not certain. The CDR3 contains 14 residues. The germline gives CDR1 DFQATT, CDR2 SNEGSKA (reference sequence). V lost 0 bases and J lost 8, with 13 bases in between. The CDR3 nucleotides read TGCAGTGCTAGAGATTGGGCCCTCCAGGAAAAACTGTTTTTT. It translates to CSARDWALQEKLFF.